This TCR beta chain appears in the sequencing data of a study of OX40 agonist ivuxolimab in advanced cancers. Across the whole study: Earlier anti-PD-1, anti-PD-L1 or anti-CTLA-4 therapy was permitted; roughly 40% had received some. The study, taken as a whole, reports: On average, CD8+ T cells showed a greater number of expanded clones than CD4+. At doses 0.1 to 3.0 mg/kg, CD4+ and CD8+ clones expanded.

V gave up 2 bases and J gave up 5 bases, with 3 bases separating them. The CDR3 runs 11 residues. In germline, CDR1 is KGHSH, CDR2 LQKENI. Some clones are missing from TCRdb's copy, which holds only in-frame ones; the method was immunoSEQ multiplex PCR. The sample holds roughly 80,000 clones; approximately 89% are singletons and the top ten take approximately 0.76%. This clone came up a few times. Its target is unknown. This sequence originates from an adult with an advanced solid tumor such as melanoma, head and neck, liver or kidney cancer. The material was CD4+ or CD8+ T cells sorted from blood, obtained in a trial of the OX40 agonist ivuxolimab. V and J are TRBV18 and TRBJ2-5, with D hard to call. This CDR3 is CASSPTETQYF. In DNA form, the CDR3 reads TGTGCCAGCTCACCAACGGAGACCCAGTACTTC.